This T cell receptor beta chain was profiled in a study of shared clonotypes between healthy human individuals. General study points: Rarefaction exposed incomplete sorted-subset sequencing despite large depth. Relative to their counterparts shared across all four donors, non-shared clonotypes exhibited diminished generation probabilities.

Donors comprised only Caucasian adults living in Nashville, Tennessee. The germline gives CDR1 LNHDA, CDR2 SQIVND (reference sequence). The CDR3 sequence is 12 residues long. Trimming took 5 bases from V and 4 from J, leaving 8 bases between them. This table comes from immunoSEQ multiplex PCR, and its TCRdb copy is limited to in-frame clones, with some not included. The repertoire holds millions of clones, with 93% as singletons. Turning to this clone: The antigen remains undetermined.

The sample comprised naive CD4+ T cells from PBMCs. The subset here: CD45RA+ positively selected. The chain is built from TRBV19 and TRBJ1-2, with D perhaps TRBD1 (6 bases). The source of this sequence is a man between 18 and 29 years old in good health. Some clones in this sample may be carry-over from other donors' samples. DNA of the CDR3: TGTGCCAGTAGTCCAGGGGCCTATGGCTACACCTTC. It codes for CASSPGAYGYTF.